These 30 T cell receptor beta chains share one sample of origin, sequenced in a study of T cells in Graves' hyperthyroidism and ophthalmopathy. Amplification targeted TCR beta CDR3 regions from RNA transcripts. The HTBI primer set was used in a first-round RT-PCR of the TCR CDR3. One entry per CDR3 protein results from TCRdb running MiXCR on the multiplex PCR reads. The sample lists 300,000 to 400,000 distinct CDR3 sequences; about 13% were seen once. The sequenced sample was blood. These TCRs come from a woman between 18 and 29 years old with Graves' hyperthyroidism.

For this clonotype: A read error may be the cause here, since a much bigger clone is one base away. This chain uses TRBV6-5 with TRBJ1-5; D is possibly TRBD1 (6 bases). V gave up 2 bases and J gave up 0 bases, with 11 bases separating them. The CDR3 extends over 16 amino acids. CDR1 is MNHEY and CDR2 is SVGAGI in the germline V gene. CDR3 residues: CASSYGGLNSNQPQHF. CDR3 nucleotides: TGTGCCAGCAGTTACGGGGGCCTTAATAGCAATCAGCCCCAGCATTTT.

This clonotype has just a few counts. The chain couples TRBV29-1 to TRBJ1-2; D is possibly TRBD1 (5 bases). CDR3 size: 11 residues. Trimming took 7 bases from V and 7 from J, leaving 13 bases between them. Germline-derived CDR1 and CDR2 are SQVTM and ANQGSEA. Here the CDR3 DNA reads TGCAGCGCCAGGGAAGATGGTGGCTACACCTTC. Amino acids: CSAREDGGYTF.

On this clonotype itself: A much larger clonotype is one base distant, so this may be a read error. This sequence joins TRBV2 and TRBJ1-5; D gene uncertain. The CDR3 contains 14 residues. Germline values: CDR1 SNHLY, CDR2 FYNNEI. The CDR3 sequence is CVSRPSPSNQPQHF. CDR3 sequence (DNA): TGTGTCAGCAGGCCCTCTCCGAGCAATCAGCCCCAGCATTTT.

This clonotype was counted a single time. The rearrangement joins TRBV5-1 to TRBJ2-7, with TRBD1 matching over 7 bases. This CDR3 is 13 amino acids long. Germline loops: CDR1 SGHRS, CDR2 YFSETQ. V was clipped by 4 bases and J by 5 bases; unmatched bases: 6. CDR3 residues: CASSTYTGDEQYF. In nucleotides, the CDR3 is TGCGCCAGCAGCACCTATACAGGGGACGAGCAGTACTTC.

This clonotype showed up many times. The CDR3 is CASSGTSYNEQFF. In DNA form, the CDR3 reads TGTGCCAGCAGCGGGACTTCCTACAATGAGCAGTTCTTC. The rearrangement joins TRBV9 to TRBJ2-1; D possibly corresponds to TRBD2 (5 bases). Looked up from germline, CDR1 is SGDLS and CDR2 is YYNGEE. The CDR3 totals 13 residues. Trimming left V 3 bases short and J 1 base short, with 5 bases between.

This clonotype was seen a handful of times. The chain combines TRBV20-1 with TRBJ2-2; 7 bases line up with TRBD2. Germline V CDR1 and CDR2: DFQATT, SNEGSKA (reference sequence). CDR3 size: 15 residues. Trimming at V came to 3 bases and at J to 4 bases, leaving 8 bases not matched to a gene. The CDR3 nucleotides are TGCAGTGCTAGCCAGCCGGGGAGGGGCACCGGGGAGCTGTTTTTT. Its protein is CSASQPGRGTGELFF.

V is TRBV5-6 and J is TRBJ1-1; weak D call: TRBD1 (6 bases). Germline values: CDR1 SGHDT, CDR2 YYEEEE. The CDR3 totals 14 residues. Trimming removed 10 bases at V and 1 base at J, with 17 bases between. CDR3 in DNA: TGTGCCTCCTGGTCAGGGGCTAGGAACACTGAAGCTTTCTTT. Translation: CASWSGARNTEAFF.

This clonotype was picked up a small number of times. V usage is TRBV5-6 and J usage is TRBJ1-6; D is uncertain. The germline V and J ends were trimmed by 1 base and 10 bases, with 6 bases remaining between them. There are 12 residues in the CDR3. Germline loops: CDR1 SGHDT, CDR2 YYEEEE. The DNA of the CDR3 is TGTGCCAGCAGCTTGTCTGAATCACCCCTCCACTTT. Translated: CASSLSESPLHF.

This clonotype has a count of ten or more. V gene TRBV7-8 combines with J gene TRBJ2-1; TRBD1 matches 9 bases. J gave up 10 bases and V 1 base, and 8 bases lay outside the gene matches. Germline V lookup: CDR1 SGHVS, CDR2 FQNEAQ. This CDR3 spans 15 amino acids. The CDR3 protein is CASSLVTGGAQEQFF. CDR3 nucleotides: TGTGCCAGCAGCTTAGTCACAGGGGGCGCCCAGGAGCAGTTCTTC.

This clonotype occurred a few times. The chain recombines TRBV20-1 with TRBJ2-2, with TRBD2 identical over 10 bases. Germline loops: CDR1 DFQATT, CDR2 SNEGSKA (reference sequence). The ends lost 6 bases at V and 3 bases at J; junction bases unmatched: 7. The length of the CDR3 is 15 residues. The CDR3: CSAQGGTSDTGELFF. The CDR3 coding sequence is TGCAGTGCCCAGGGAGGGACTAGCGACACCGGGGAGCTGTTTTTT.

This clonotype was found many times. V and J are TRBV2 and TRBJ1-4; D unresolved. V was cut by 4 bases and J by 8 bases, with 26 bases left in between. This CDR3 has 18 amino acids. CDR1 is SNHLY, CDR2 FYNNEI, per germline. The CDR3 bases are TGTGCCAGCAGTGTTAATGAAAAACTTACGTTTTTGGGGGAAAAACTGTTTTTT. Encoded protein: CASSVNEKLTFLGEKLFF.

This clonotype was detected ten times or more. The chain uses TRBV2 and TRBJ1-2, with D uncertain. The ends were cut back, 0 bases at V and 5 bases at J, with 7 bases in the middle. Germline V gives CDR1 SNHLY, CDR2 FYNNEI. The CDR3 is 13 residues long. The CDR3 region has the DNA TGTGCCAGCAGTGAAGCGCTGGCATATGGCTACACCTTC. It is translated as CASSEALAYGYTF.

This clonotype was counted many times. The CDR3 DNA sequence: TGCGCCAGCAGCGACGGATGGACAGGAGAAAAAGAGACCCAGTACTTC. Amino acid sequence: CASSDGWTGEKETQYF. The J gene is TRBJ2-5, the V gene TRBV5-1, with TRBD1 identical over 7 bases. The V segment lost 4 bases and the J segment 3 bases; nucleotides outside the gene matches: 12. The CDR3 is 16 amino acids. The germline V gene encodes CDR1 SGHRS and CDR2 YFSETQ.

This clonotype was found many times. The chain carries TRBV7-9 and TRBJ2-3; TRBD1 aligns across 7 bases. The CDR3 has 16 residues. Germline-derived CDR1 and CDR2 are SEHNR and FQNEAQ (reference sequence). The V segment lost 2 bases and the J segment 2 bases; nucleotides outside the gene matches: 7. The CDR3 region is CASSLLGTELTDTQYF. The CDR3 nucleotides are TGTGCCAGCAGCTTATTGGGGACAGAGCTCACAGATACGCAGTATTTT.

This clonotype appeared a few times. The chain couples TRBV28 to TRBJ1-2; 9 positions agree with TRBD1. CDR1 MDHEN and CDR2 SYDVKM come from the germline V gene. The CDR3 runs to 16 residues. Germline trimming cut 5 bases from V and 8 bases from J; bases unmatched to any gene: 15. CDR3 bases: TGTGCCAGCAGTCTCTCCGGGACAGGGTCTTTTGGAGGCTACACCTTC. It specifies CASSLSGTGSFGGYTF.

The chain couples TRBV4-1 to TRBJ1-5; 12 nucleotides match TRBD1. V lost 5 bases and J lost 7; bases outside the gene matches: 3. The CDR3 loop spans 14 amino acids. Germline assignment: CDR1 MGHRA and CDR2 YSYEKL. CDR3 protein: CASSWDRGQQPQHF. CDR3 coding DNA: TGCGCCAGCAGCTGGGACAGGGGGCAACAGCCCCAGCATTTT.

This clonotype has only a few counts. V and J are TRBV5-1 and TRBJ1-6; D ambiguous. This CDR3 contains 15 residues. V lost 0 bases, J lost 10 bases, and 14 bases lay in between. Per germline, CDR1 SGHRS and CDR2 YFSETQ. The CDR3 region has the DNA TGCGCCAGCAGCTTGGAATCTCCACGTATGTCACCCCTCCACTTT. Protein: CASSLESPRMSPLHF.

This clonotype showed up many times. The J gene is TRBJ2-7, the V gene TRBV5-1; D not certain. Trimming cost V 2 bases and J 4 bases, with 13 bases left between them. This CDR3 is 14 amino acids long. Germline-derived CDR1 and CDR2 are SGHRS and YFSETQ. The CDR3 loop reads CASSFGDDLYEQYF. The DNA for the CDR3 is TGCGCCAGCAGCTTCGGTGACGACCTGTACGAGCAGTACTTC.

This clonotype occurred many times. This chain connects TRBV5-1 to TRBJ1-1, with D perhaps TRBD1 (5 bases). CDR1 and CDR2 (germline): SGHRS, YFSETQ. This CDR3 is built from 13 residues. Trimming cost V 4 bases and J 11 bases, with 18 bases left between them. This CDR3 reads CASSRDPSEVAFF. CDR3 sequence (DNA): TGCGCCAGCAGCCGGGACCCTTCTGAAGTGGCTTTCTTT.

This clonotype was counted at least ten times. The chain combines TRBV20-1 with TRBJ1-4; the D gene is possibly TRBD1 (5 bases). There are 14 residues in the CDR3. Germline V gives CDR1 DFQATT, CDR2 SNEGSKA (reference sequence). The germline V and J ends were trimmed by 4 bases and 10 bases, with 19 bases remaining between them. The CDR3 loop reads CSANPGTLNGKLFF. CDR3 DNA sequence: TGCAGTGCTAACCCCGGGACGTTGAACGGAAAACTGTTTTTT.

This clonotype was seen once. It may be a read error: a sequence one base away is much more abundant. This chain joins TRBV30 and TRBJ1-4; 9 nucleotides match TRBD1. CDR3 length: 16 residues. Germline V gives CDR1 GTSNPN, CDR2 SVGIG (reference sequence). Unmatched junction bases numbered 11, after V lost 2 bases and J lost 7 bases. CDR3 region: CAWSIPGTGRSEKLFF. The CDR3 coding sequence is TGTGCCTGGAGTATCCCCGGGACAGGGAGAAGTGAAAAACTGTTTTTT.

The chain couples TRBV2 to TRBJ2-2, with D perhaps assigned TRBD1 or TRBD2 (6 bases each). The CDR3 contains 15 residues. Trimming left V 6 bases short and J 0 bases short, with 11 bases between. Germline V CDR1 and CDR2: SNHLY, FYNNEI. The CDR3 is CASRDRTTNTGELFF. CDR3 DNA: TGTGCCAGCAGAGACAGGACTACGAACACCGGGGAGCTGTTTTTT.

The chain uses TRBV12-3 or TRBV12-4 and TRBJ1-1, with D possibly matching TRBD1 (6 bases). The CDR3 loop spans 15 amino acids. The ends were cut back, 6 bases at V and 3 bases at J, with 17 bases in the middle. The CDR3 nucleotides read TGTGCCAGCAGAGGGGGGGTCAGCAGACACACTGAAGCTTTCTTT. It is translated as CASRGGVSRHTEAFF.

This clonotype has ten or more counts. The chain joins TRBV3-1 to TRBJ1-1, with a tentative D call TRBD1 (5 bases). The CDR3 is made up of 15 amino acids. Germline V gene sequence: CDR1 LGHDT, CDR2 YNNKEL (reference sequence). V lost 4 bases and J lost 0, with 12 bases in between. The CDR3 protein is CASSPGGAMNTEAFF. The CDR3 nucleotides are TGTGCCAGCAGCCCAGGTGGGGCAATGAACACTGAAGCTTTCTTT.

This chain connects TRBV4-2 to TRBJ2-5, with a weak D call TRBD2 (7 bases). CDR1 is LGHNA, CDR2 YNFKEQ, per germline. V was shortened by 0 bases and J by 2 bases, with 16 bases between the two germline ends. This CDR3 is 17 amino acids long. The chain's CDR3 is CASSQEVLAGAQETQYF. In DNA, the CDR3 is TGTGCCAGCAGCCAAGAAGTTTTGGCGGGGGCTCAAGAGACCCAGTACTTC.

The genes are TRBV7-6 and TRBJ2-7; TRBD2 matches at 7 bases. With 5 bases clipped from V and 9 bases from J, the junction kept 13 bases outside the gene matches. This CDR3 spans 14 amino acids. Germline-derived CDR1 and CDR2 are SGHVS and FNYEAQ. The CDR3 DNA is TGTGCCAGCAGCCCTCGGGGAGGGACTAAGGGGCAGTACTTC. This codes for CASSPRGGTKGQYF.

This clonotype has only a few counts. V usage is TRBV5-1 and J usage is TRBJ2-1; D may be TRBD1 (6 bases). The CDR3 sequence is 13 residues long. The germline V and J ends were trimmed by 2 bases and 8 bases, with 11 bases remaining between them. The germline gives CDR1 SGHRS, CDR2 YFSETQ. The CDR3 region is CASSLQGRDEQFF. CDR3 nucleotide sequence: TGCGCCAGCAGCTTACAGGGACGCGATGAGCAGTTCTTC.

There are many counts of this clonotype. V gene TRBV7-8 combines with J gene TRBJ2-7; perhaps TRBD2 as D (6 bases). Trimming removed 4 bases at V and 7 bases at J, with 20 bases between. This CDR3 is 15 amino acids long. In germline, CDR1 is SGHVS, CDR2 FQNEAQ. CDR3 region: CASSSSTGAGLEQYF. The DNA of the CDR3 is TGTGCCAGCAGCTCCTCGACGGGAGCCGGGTTAGAGCAGTACTTC.

This clonotype was counted a single time. V usage is TRBV6-2 or TRBV6-3 and J usage is TRBJ1-4; D is uncertain. V was shortened by 5 bases and J by 8 bases, with 6 bases between the two germline ends. Germline V CDR1 and CDR2: MNHEY, SVGEGT. The CDR3 sequence is 11 residues long. The CDR3 spells CASSHEEKLFF. The CDR3 DNA sequence: TGTGCCAGCAGTCACGAAGAAAAACTGTTTTTT.

This clonotype occurred once. This chain joins TRBV6-1 and TRBJ2-7, with TRBD2 matching over 7 bases. The CDR3 sequence is 13 residues long. Germline CDR1 reads MNHNS; CDR2 reads SASEGT. The V segment lost 7 bases and the J segment 2 bases; nucleotides outside the gene matches: 5. Written as DNA, the CDR3 is TGTGCCAGCATAGTGGCGGGAGCCTACGAGCAGTACTTC. Protein sequence: CASIVAGAYEQYF.